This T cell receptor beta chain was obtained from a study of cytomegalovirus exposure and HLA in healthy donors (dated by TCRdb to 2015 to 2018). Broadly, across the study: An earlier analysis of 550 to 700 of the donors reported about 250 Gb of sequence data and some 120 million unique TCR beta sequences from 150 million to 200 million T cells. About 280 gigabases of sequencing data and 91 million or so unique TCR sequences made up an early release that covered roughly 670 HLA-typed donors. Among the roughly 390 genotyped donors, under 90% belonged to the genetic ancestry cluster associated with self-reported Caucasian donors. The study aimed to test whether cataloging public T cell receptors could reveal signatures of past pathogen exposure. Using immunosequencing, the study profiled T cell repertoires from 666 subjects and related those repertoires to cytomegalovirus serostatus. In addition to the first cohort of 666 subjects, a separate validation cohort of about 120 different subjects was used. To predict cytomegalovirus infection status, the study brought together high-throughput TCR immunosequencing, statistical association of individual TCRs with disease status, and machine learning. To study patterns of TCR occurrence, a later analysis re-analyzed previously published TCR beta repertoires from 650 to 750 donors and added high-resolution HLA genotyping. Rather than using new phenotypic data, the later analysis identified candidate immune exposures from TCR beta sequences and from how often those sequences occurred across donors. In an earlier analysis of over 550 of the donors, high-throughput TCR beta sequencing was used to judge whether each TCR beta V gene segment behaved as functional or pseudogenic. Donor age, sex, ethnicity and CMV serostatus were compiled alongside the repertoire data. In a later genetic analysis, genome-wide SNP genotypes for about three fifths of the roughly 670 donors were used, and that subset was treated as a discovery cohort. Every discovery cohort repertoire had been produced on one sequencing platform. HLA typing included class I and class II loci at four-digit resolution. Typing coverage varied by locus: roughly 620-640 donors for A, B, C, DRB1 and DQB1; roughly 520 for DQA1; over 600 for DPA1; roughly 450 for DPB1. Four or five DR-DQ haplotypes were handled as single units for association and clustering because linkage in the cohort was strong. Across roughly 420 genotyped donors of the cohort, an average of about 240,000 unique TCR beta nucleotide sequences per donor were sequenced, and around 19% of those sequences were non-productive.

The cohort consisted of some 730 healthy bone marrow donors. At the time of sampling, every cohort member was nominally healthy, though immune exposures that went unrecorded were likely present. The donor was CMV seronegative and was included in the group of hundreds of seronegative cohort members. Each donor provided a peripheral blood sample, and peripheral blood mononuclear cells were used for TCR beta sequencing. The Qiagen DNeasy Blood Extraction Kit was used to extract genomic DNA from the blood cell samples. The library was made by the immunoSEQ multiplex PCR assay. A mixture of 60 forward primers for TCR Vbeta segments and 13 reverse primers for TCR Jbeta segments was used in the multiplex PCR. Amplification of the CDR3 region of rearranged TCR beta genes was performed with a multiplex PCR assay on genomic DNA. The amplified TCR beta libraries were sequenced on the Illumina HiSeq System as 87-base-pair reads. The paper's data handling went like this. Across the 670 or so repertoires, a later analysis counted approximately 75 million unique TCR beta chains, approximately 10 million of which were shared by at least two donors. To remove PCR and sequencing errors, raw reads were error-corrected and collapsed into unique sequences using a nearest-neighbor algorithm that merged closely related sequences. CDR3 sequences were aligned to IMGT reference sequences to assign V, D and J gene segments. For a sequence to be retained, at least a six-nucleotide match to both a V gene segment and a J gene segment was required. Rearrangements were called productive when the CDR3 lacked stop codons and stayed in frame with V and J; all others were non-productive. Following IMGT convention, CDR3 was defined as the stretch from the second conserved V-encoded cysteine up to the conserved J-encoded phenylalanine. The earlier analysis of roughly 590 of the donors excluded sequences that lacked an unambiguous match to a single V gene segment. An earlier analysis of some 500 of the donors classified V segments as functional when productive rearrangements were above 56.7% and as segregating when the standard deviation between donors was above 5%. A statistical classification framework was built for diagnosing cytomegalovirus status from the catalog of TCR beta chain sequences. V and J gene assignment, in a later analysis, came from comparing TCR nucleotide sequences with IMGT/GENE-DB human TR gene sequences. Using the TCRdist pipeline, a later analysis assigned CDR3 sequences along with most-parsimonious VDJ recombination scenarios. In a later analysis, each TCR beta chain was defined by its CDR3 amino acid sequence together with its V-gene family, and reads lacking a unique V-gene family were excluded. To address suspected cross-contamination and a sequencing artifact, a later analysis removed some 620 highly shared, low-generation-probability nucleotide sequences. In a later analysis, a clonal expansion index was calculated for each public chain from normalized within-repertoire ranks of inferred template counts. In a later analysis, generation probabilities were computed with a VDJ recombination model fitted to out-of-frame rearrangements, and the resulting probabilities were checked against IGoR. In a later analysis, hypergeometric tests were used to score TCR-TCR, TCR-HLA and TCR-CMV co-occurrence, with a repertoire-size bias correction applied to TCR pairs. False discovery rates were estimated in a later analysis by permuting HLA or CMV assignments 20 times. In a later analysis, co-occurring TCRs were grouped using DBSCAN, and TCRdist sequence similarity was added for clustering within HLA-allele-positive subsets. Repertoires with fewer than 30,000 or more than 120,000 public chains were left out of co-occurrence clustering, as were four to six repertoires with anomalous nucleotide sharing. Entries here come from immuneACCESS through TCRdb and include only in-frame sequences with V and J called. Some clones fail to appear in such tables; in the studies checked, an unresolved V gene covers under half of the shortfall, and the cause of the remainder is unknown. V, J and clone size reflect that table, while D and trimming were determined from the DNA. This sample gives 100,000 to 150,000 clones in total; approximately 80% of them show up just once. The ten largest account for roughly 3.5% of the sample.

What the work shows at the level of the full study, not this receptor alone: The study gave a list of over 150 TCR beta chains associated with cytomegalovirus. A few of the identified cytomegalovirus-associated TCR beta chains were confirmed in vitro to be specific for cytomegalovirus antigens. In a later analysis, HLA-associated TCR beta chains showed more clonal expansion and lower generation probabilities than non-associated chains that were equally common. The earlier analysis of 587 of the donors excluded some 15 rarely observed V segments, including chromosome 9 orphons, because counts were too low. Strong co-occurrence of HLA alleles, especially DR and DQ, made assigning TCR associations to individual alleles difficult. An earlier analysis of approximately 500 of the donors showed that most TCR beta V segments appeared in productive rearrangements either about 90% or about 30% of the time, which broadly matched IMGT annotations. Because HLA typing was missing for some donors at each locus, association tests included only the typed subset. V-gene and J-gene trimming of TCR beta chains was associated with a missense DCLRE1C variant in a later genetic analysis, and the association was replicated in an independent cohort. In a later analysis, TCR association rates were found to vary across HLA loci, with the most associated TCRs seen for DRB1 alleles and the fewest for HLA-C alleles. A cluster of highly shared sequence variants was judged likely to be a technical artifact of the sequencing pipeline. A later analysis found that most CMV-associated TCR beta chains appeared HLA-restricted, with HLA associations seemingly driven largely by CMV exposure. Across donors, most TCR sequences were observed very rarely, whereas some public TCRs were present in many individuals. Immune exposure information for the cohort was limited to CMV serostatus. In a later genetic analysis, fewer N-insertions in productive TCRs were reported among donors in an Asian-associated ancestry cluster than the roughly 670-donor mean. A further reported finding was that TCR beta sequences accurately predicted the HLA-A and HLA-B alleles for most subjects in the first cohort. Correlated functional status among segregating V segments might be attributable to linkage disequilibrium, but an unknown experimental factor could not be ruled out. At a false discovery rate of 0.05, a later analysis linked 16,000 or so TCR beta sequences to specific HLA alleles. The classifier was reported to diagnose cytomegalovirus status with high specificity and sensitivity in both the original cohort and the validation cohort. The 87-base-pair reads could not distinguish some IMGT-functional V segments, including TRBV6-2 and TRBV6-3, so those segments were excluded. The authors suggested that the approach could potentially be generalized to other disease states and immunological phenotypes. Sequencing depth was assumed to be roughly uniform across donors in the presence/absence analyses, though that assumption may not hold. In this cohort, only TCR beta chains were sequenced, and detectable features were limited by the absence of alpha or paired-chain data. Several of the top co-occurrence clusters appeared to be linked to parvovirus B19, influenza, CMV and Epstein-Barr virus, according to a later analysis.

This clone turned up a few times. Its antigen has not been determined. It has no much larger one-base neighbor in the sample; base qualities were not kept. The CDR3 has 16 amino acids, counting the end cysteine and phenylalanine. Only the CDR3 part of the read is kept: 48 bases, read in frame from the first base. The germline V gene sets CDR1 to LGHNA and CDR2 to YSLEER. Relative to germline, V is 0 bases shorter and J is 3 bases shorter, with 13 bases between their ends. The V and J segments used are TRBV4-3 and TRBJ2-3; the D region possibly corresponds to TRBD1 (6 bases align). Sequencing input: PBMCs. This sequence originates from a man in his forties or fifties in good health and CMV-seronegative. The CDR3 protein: CASSQDVRGRTDTQYF. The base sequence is TGCGCCAGCAGCCAAGATGTCAGGGGTAGGACAGATACGCAGTATTTT.